This TCR beta chain was documented in a study of T-cell memory formation after mild COVID-19. Whole-study context: TCR clusters were largely donor specific.

In germline, CDR1 is LGHNA, CDR2 YSLEER. The CDR3 spans 15 residues. Trimming removed 0 bases from V and 2 bases from J, with 11 bases in between. TCRdb itself ran the 5' RACE reads through MiXCR, one entry per CDR3 protein. The table lists around 220,000 distinct CDR3 sequences, over 15% of them singletons. The sequencing input was PBMCs or a T cell subset sorted from them (not recorded which). The chain is built from TRBV4-3 and TRBJ2-7; tentative D call: TRBD1 (6 bases). This receptor was identified in a man aged 18-30 years who had mild COVID-19 (a few samples of this study predate the infection). Cell type and time point are not known. Here the CDR3 DNA reads TGCGCCAGCAGCCAAGACGCCAGGACAGCCTACGAGCAGTACTTC. The encoded protein is CASSQDARTAYEQYF.